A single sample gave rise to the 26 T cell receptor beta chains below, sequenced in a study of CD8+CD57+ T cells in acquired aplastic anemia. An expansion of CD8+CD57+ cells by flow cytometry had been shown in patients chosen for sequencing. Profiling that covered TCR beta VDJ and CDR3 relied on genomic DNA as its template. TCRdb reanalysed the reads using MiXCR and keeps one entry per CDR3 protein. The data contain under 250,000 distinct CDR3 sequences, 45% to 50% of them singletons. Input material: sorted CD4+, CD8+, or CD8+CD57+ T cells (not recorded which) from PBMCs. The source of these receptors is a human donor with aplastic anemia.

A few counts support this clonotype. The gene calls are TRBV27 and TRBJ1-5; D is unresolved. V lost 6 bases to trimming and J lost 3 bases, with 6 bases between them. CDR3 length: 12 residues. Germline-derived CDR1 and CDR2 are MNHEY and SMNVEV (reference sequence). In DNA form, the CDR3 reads TGTGCCAGCAGACAGAACAATCAGCCCCAGCATTTT. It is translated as CASRQNNQPQHF.

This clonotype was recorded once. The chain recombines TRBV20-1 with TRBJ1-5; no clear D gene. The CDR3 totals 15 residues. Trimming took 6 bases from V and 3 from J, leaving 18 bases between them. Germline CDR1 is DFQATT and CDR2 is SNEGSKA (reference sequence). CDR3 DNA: TGCAGTGCCAGCAGTGAACGTGCAGACAATCAGCCCCAGCATTTT. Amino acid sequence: CSASSERADNQPQHF.

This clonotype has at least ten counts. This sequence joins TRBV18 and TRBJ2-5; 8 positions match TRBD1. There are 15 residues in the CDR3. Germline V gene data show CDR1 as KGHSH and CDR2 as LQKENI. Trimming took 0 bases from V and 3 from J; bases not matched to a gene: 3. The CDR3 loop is CASSPPDRDEETQYF. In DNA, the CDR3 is TGTGCCAGCTCACCACCGGACAGGGACGAAGAGACCCAGTACTTC. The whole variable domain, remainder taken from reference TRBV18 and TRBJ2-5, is NAGVMQNPRHLVRRRGQEARLRCSPMKGHSHVYWYRQLPEEGLKFMVYLQKENIIDESGMPKERFSAEFPKEGPSILRIQQVVRGDSAAYFCASSPPDRDEETQYFGPGTRLLVL.

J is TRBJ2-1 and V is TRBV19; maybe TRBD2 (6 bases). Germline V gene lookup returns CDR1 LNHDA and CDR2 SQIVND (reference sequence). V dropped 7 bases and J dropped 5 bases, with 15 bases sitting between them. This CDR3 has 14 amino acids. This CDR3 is CASTMIGGDNEQFF. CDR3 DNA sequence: TGTGCCAGTACCATGATCGGCGGGGACAATGAGCAGTTCTTC.

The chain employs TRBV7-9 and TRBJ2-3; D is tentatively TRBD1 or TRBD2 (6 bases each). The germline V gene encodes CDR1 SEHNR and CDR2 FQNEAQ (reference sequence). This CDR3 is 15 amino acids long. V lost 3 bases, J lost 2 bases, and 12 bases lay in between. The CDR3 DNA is TGTGCCAGCAGCTTGGGGGGCAGGAACACAGATACGCAGTATTTT. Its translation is CASSLGGRNTDTQYF.

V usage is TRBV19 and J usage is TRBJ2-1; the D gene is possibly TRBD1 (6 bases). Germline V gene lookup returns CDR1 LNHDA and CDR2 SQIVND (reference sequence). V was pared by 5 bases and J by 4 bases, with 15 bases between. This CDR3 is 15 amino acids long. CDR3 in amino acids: CASSPGGSFYNEQFF. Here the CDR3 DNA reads TGTGCCAGTAGTCCTGGGGGCAGCTTTTACAATGAGCAGTTCTTC.

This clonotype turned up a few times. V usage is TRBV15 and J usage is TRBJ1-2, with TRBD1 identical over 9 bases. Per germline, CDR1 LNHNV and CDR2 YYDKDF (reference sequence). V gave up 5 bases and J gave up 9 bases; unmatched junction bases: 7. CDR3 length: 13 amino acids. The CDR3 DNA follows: TGTGCCACCAGCGGCCAAGGACAGGGGAGCTACACCTTC. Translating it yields CATSGQGQGSYTF.

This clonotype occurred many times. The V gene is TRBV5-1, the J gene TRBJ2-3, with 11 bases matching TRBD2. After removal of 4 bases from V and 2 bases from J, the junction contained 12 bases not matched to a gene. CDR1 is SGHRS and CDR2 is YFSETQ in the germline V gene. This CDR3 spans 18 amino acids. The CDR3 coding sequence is TGCGCCAGCAGCCCGGAGGGCCTAGCGGGGGGCCTCACAGATACGCAGTATTTT. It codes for CASSPEGLAGGLTDTQYF.

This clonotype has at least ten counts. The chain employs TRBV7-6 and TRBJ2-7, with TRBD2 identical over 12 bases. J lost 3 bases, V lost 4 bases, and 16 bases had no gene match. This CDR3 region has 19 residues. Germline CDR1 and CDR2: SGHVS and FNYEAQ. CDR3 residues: CASSSRPGTSGPNNYEQYF. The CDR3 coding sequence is TGTGCCAGCAGCTCCCGACCCGGGACTAGCGGGCCAAACAACTACGAGCAGTACTTC.

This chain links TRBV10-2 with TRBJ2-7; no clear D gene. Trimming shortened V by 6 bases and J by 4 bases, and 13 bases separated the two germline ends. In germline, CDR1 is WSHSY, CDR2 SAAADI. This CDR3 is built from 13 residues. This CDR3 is CASSREVDYEQYF. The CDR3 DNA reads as TGCGCCAGCAGCCGAGAGGTCGATTACGAGCAGTACTTC.

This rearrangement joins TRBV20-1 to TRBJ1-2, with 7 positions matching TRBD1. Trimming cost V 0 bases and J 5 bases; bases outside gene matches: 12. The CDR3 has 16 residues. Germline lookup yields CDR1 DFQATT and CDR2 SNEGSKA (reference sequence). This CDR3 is CSARDPHFGTAYGYTF. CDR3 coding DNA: TGCAGTGCTAGAGATCCCCATTTCGGGACAGCGTATGGCTACACCTTC.

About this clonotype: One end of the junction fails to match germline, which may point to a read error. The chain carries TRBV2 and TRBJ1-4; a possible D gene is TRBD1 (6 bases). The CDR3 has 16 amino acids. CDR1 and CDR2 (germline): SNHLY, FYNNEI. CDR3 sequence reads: CASSQSQGMGNENLFF. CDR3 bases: TGTGCCAGCAGTCAATCCCAGGGGATGGGTAATGAAAACCTGTTTTTT.

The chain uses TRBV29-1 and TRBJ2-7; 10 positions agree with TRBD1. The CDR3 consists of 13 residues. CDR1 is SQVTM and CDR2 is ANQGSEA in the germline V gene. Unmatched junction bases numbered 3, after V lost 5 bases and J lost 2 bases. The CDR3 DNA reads TGCAGCGTTAGGACAGGGGGTCCCTACGAGCAGTACTTC. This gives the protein CSVRTGGPYEQYF.

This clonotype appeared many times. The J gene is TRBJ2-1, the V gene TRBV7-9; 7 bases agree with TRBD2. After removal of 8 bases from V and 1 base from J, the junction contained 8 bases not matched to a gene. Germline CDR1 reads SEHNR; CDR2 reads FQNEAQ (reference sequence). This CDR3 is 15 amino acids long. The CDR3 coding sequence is TGTGCCAGCGGCCCACCCGGGGGGTCCTACAATGAGCAGTTCTTC. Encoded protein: CASGPPGGSYNEQFF.

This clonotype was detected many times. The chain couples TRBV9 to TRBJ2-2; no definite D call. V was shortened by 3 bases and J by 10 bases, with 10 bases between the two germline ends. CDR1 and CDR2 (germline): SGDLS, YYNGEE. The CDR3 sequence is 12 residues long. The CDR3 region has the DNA TGTGCCAGCAGCGGAAAGGGAAAGGAGCTGTTTTTT. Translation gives CASSGKGKELFF.

DNA of the CDR3: TGTGCCACCCGTGGCGCGAATCAGCCCCAGCATTTT. Encoded protein: CATRGANQPQHF. V gene TRBV10-3 combines with J gene TRBJ1-5; D ambiguous. The germline gives CDR1 ENHRY, CDR2 SYGVKD. V was trimmed by 10 bases and J by 4 bases, leaving 11 bases between them. The CDR3 runs 12 residues.

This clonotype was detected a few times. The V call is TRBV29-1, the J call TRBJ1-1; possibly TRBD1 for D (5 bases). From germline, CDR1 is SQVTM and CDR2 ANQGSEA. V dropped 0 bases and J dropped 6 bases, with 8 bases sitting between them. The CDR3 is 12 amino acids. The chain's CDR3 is CSVEEGVAEAFF. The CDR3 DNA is TGCAGCGTTGAAGAAGGGGTCGCTGAAGCTTTCTTT.

This CDR3 is CSAMTPGMNTIYF. As DNA, the CDR3 is TGCAGTGCTATGACCCCAGGGATGAACACCATATATTTT. The rearrangement uses TRBV20-1 and TRBJ1-3; a weak D match, TRBD1 (5 bases). Trimming stripped 4 bases from V and 7 bases from J, with 14 bases between. CDR1 and CDR2 from the germline V gene are DFQATT and SNEGSKA (reference sequence). This CDR3 contains 13 residues.

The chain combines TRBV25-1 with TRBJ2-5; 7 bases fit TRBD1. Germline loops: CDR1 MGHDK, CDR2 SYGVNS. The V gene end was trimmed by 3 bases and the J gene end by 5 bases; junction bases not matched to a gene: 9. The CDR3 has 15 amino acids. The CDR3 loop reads CASSDIGGLIETQYF. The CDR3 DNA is TGTGCCAGCAGTGACATAGGGGGCTTAATTGAGACCCAGTACTTC. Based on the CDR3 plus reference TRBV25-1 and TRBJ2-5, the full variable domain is EADIYQTPRYLVIGTGKKITLECSQTMGHDKMYWYQQDPGMELHLIHYSYGVNSTEKGDLSSESTVSRIRTEHFPLTLESARPSHTSQYLCASSDIGGLIETQYFGPGTRLLVL.

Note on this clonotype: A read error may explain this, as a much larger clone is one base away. Written as DNA, the CDR3 is TGTGCCGGCAGCTTCACAGGGGGCATCGCTGAAGCTTTCTTT. It encodes CAGSFTGGIAEAFF. The rearrangement links TRBV7-9 to TRBJ1-1; 9 bases map to TRBD1. Germline CDR1 and CDR2: SEHNR and FQNEAQ (reference sequence). The CDR3 contains 14 residues. Combining the CDR3 with reference TRBV7-9 and TRBJ1-1 gives the whole variable domain DTGVSQNPRHKITKRGQNVTFRCDPISEHNRLYWYRQTLGQGPEFLTYFQNEAQLEKSRLLSDRFSAERPKGSFSTLEIQRTEQGDSAMYLCAGSFTGGIAEAFFGQGTRLTVV.

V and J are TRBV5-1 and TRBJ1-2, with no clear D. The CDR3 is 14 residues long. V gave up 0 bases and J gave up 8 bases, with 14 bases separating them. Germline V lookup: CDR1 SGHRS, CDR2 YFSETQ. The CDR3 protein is CASSLALAGRGYTF. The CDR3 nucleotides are TGCGCCAGCAGCTTGGCCTTGGCGGGTAGGGGCTACACCTTC.

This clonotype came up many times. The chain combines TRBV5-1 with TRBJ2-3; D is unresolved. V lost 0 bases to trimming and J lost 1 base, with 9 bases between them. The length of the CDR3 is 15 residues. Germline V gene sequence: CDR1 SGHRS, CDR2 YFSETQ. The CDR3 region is CASSLGQVGTDTQYF. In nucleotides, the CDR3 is TGCGCCAGCAGCTTGGGTCAGGTTGGCACAGATACGCAGTATTTT.

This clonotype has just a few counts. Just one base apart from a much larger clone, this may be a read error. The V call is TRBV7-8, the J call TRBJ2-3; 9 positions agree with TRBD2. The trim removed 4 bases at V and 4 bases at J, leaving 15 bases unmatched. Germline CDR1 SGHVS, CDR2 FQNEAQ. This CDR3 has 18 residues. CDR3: CASSSGQIAGAYADTQYF. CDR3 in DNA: TGTGCCAGCAGCTCGGGGCAGATAGCGGGGGCTTACGCAGATACGCAGTATTTT.

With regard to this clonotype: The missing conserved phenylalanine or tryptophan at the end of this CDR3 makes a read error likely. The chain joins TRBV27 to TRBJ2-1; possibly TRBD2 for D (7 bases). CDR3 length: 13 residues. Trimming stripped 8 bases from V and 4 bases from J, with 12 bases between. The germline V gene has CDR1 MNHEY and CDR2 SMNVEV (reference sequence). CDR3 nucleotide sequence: TGTGCCAGCGGGGGGGCAGGGTACAATGAGCAGTTCTCC. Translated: CASGGAGYNEQFS.

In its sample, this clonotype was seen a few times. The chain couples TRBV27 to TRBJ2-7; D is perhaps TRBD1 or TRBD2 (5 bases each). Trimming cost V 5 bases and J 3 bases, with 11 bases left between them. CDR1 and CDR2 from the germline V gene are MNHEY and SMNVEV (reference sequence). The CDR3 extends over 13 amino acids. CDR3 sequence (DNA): TGTGCCAGCAGTCCCCGGGGCTACTACGAGCAGTACTTC. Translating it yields CASSPRGYYEQYF.

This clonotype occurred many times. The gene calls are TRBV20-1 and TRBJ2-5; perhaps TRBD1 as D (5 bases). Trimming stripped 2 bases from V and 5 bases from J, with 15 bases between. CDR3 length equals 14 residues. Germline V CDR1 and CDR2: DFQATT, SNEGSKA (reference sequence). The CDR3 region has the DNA TGCAGTGCTAGATATTTGGGGCCGGAGGAGACCCAGTACTTC. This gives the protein CSARYLGPEETQYF.